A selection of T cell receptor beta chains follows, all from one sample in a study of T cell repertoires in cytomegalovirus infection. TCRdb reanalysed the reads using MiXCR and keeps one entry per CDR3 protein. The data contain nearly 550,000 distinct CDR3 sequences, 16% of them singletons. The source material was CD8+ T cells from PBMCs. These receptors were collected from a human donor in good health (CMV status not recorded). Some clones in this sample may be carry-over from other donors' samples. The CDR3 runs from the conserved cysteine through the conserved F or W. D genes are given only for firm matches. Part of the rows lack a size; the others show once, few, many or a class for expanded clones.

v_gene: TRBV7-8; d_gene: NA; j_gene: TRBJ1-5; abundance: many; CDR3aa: CASGPNQPQHF; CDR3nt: TGTGCCAGCGGGCCAAATCAGCCCCAGCATTTT
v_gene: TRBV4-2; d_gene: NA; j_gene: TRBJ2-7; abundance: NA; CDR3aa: CASSPLGELSYEQYF; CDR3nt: TGTGCCAGCAGCCCCCTGGGGGAGCTCTCCTACGAGCAGTACTTC
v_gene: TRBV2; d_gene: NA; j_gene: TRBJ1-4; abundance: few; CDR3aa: CASMRTRNEKLFF; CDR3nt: TGTGCCAGCATGCGGACTCGGAATGAAAAACTGTTTTTT
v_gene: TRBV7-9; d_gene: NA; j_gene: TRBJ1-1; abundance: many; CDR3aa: CASVKGEPLMGFDTEAFF; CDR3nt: TGTGCCAGCGTAAAGGGGGAGCCACTAATGGGCTTTGACACTGAAGCTTTCTTT
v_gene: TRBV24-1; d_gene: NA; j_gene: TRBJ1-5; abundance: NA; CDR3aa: CATSVGDSNQPQHF; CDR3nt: TGTGCCACCAGTGTGGGGGATAGCAATCAGCCCCAGCATTTT
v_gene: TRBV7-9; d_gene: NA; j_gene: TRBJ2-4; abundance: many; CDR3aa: CASRPTTPVDKNIQYF; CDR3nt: TGTGCCAGCAGACCTACGACACCGGTTGACAAAAACATTCAGTACTTC
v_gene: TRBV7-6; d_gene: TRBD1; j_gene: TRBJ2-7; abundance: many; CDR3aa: CASSPGTGVEQYF; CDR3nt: TGTGCCAGCAGCCCTGGGACAGGGGTCGAGCAGTACTTC
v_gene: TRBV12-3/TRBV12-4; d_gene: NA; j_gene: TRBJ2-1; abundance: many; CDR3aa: CASSSKGGIHNEQFF; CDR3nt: TGTGCCAGCAGCTCCAAGGGCGGGATCCACAATGAGCAGTTCTTC
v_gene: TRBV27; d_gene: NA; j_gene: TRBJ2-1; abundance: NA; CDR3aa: CASEGGSYNEQFF; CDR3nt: TGTGCCAGTGAGGGTGGCTCCTACAATGAGCAGTTCTTC
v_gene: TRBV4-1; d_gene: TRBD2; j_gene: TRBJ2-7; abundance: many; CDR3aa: CASSQDLGGLGYEQYF; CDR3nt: TGCGCCAGCAGCCAAGATCTGGGAGGGCTAGGCTACGAGCAGTACTTC
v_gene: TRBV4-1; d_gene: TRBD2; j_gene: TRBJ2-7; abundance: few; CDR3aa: CASSQGGGFGEQYF; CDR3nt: TGCGCCAGCAGCCAAGGCGGGGGTTTCGGGGAGCAGTACTTC
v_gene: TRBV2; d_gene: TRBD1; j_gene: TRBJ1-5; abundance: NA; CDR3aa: CASRPDREEDQPQHF; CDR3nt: TGTGCCAGCAGACCCGACAGGGAGGAGGATCAGCCCCAGCATTTT
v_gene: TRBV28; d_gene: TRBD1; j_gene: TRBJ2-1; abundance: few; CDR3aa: CASQDRDSYNEQFF; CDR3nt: TGTGCCAGTCAGGACAGGGACTCCTACAATGAGCAGTTCTTC
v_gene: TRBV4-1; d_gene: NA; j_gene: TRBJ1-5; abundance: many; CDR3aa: CASSQSGPYSNQPQHF; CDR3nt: TGCGCCAGCAGCCAATCCGGGCCCTATAGCAATCAGCCCCAGCATTTT
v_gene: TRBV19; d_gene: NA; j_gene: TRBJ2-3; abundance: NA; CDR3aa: CASSSIPDTQYF; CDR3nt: TGTGCCAGTAGTTCGATACCAGATACGCAGTATTTT
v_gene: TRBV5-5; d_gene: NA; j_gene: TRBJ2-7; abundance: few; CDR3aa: CASSPNPTGIREQYF; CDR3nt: TGTGCCAGCAGCCCCAACCCGACTGGGATCCGGGAGCAGTACTTC
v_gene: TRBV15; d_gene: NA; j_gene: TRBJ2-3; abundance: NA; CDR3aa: CATARGGTDTQYF; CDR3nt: TGTGCCACCGCCAGGGGCGGCACAGATACGCAGTATTTT